This T cell receptor beta chain appears in the sequencing data of a study of CD8+ T cells in alopecia areata. Study context: Treated patients were given oral tofacitinib, which was dosed at 5 to 10 mg twice daily.

After isolation, RNA underwent reverse transcription to generate cDNA as the sequencing template. Measured with immunoSEQ multiplex PCR; TCRdb has only the in-frame clones, and not every one. The data hold about 140,000 clones, with approximately 50% observed a single time. This clone has a handful of counts. This TCR was sampled from a human donor with alopecia areata. The material sequenced was CD4+ T cells sorted from blood, taken at week 0.

The CDR3 DNA reads TGCGCCAGCAGTGACCGGGACGGATCCTACGAGCAGTACTTC. Protein sequence: CASSDRDGSYEQYF. The rearrangement links TRBV23-1 to TRBJ2-7; the D gene could be TRBD1 or TRBD2 (5 bases each). Being an ORF, TRBV23-1 has a function that is uncertain. V was shortened by 5 bases and J by 1 base, with 12 bases between the two germline ends. This CDR3 spans 14 amino acids.